A selection of T cell receptor beta chains follows, all from one sample in a study of T cells after yellow fever vaccination. TCRdb analysed the 5' RACE reads with MiXCR anew, one entry per CDR3 protein. Among 240,000 or so distinct CDR3 sequences listed, less than 9% were seen once. Sequences were derived from CD4+ T cells sorted from PBMCs, sampled 15 days after the yellow fever booster vaccination. These receptors were collected from a man younger than 45 who received the YFV17D yellow fever vaccine. The CDR3 runs from the conserved cysteine through the conserved F or W. Each record gives: V gene, CDR3 length, clone size, J gene, D gene, CDR3 DNA, CDR3 protein. D genes are given only for firm matches. Size values are once, few and many counts, or a class for expanded clones, and some rows have none.

V: TRBV5-5; length: 14; size: -; J: TRBJ2-7; D: -; DNA: TGTGCCAGCAGCTTGTTAGGAGTCTCCTACGAGCAGTACTTC; CDR3: CASSLLGVSYEQYF
V: TRBV5-1; length: 16; size: few; J: TRBJ2-7; D: TRBD2; DNA: TGCGCCAGCAGCCGAGTACTAGCGGGAGGGCCAGGTGAGCAGTACTTC; CDR3: CASSRVLAGGPGEQYF
V: TRBV10-3; length: 16; size: many; J: TRBJ2-7; D: -; DNA: TGTGCCATCAGTGAGAAAAGAATAGCTGGGTTCGACGAGCAGTACTTC; CDR3: CAISEKRIAGFDEQYF
V: TRBV29-1; length: 11; size: many; J: TRBJ1-2; D: -; DNA: TGCAGCGTCGCGGACAGTGATGGCTACACCTTC; CDR3: CSVADSDGYTF
V: TRBV28; length: 17; size: -; J: TRBJ2-1; D: TRBD2; DNA: TGTGCCAGCAGTCTTACTAGCGGGAGTAACTCCTACAATGAGCAGTTCTTC; CDR3: CASSLTSGSNSYNEQFF
V: TRBV5-6; length: 15; size: -; J: TRBJ1-6; D: -; DNA: TGTGCCAGCAGCTTGAAACAGGGTGGTAATTCACCCCTCCACTTT; CDR3: CASSLKQGGNSPLHF
V: TRBV6-5; length: 17; size: -; J: TRBJ1-6; D: -; DNA: TGTGCCAGCAGTTACTCGACAGGAATTGCTGTCAATTCACCCCTCCACTTT; CDR3: CASSYSTGIAVNSPLHF
V: TRBV29-1; length: 15; size: few; J: TRBJ2-5; D: TRBD1; DNA: TGCAGCGTAGATGGGACAGGGGGCTTCGGTATTACCCAGTACTTC; CDR3: CSVDGTGGFGITQYF
V: TRBV7-2; length: 12; size: -; J: TRBJ2-7; D: TRBD2; DNA: TGTGCCAGCAGCTTCGGCGGGAGTGAGCAGTACTTC; CDR3: CASSFGGSEQYF
V: TRBV7-6; length: 17; size: few; J: TRBJ1-5; D: -; DNA: TGTGCCAGCAGCCCCGCGGGGGGGCACAGAGGGGACCAGCCCCAGCATTTT; CDR3: CASSPAGGHRGDQPQHF
V: TRBV4-1; length: 17; size: many; J: TRBJ2-1; D: -; DNA: TGCGCCAGCAGCCAAGATGACGGCTATAGCTCCTACAATGAGCAGTTCTTC; CDR3: CASSQDDGYSSYNEQFF
V: TRBV5-6; length: 14; size: -; J: TRBJ2-5; D: -; DNA: TGTGCCAGCAGCTTGGTTTCAGGGACAGAGACCCAGTACTTC; CDR3: CASSLVSGTETQYF